One and the same sample provided the 17 T cell receptor beta chains below, sequenced in a study of shared clonotypes between healthy human individuals. Profiling relied on immunoSEQ multiplex PCR, and the TCRdb table lists in-frame clones only, not all of them. This repertoire shows just over 2,000,000 clones, 90% to 95% found once; its top ten account for 0.1% to 0.15%. Sequencing used naive CD4+ T cells sorted from blood. Subset reported: CD45RA+ positively selected. These receptor sequences come from a man younger than 35 in good health.

In its sample, this clone was seen once. The CDR3 coding sequence is TGTGCCTCGGGACTAGCGGGAGGCGGGACCGGGGAGCTGTTTTTT. Amino acids: CASGLAGGGTGELFF. The gene calls are TRBV10-3 and TRBJ2-2; 15 positions match TRBD2. Germline CDR1 ENHRY, CDR2 SYGVKD. This CDR3 region has 15 residues. V shed 11 bases and J 5 bases; nucleotides not matched to a gene: 6.

For this clone: The same CDR3 arises from other DNA sequences in this sample as well. This chain uses TRBV4-1 with TRBJ2-7; 9 bases fit TRBD1. Per the germline V gene, CDR1 is MGHRA and CDR2 is YSYEKL. This CDR3 spans 15 amino acids. The ends lost 0 bases at V and 1 base at J; junction bases unmatched: 1. In nucleotides, the CDR3 is TGCGCCAGCAGCCAAGAAGACAGGGGGTCCTACGAGCAGTACTTC. Encoded protein: CASSQEDRGSYEQYF.

The chain uses TRBV5-1 and TRBJ2-5; 8 nucleotides match TRBD2. Germline V gives CDR1 SGHRS, CDR2 YFSETQ. The CDR3 sequence is 15 residues long. After removal of 4 bases from V and 2 bases from J, the junction contained 7 bases not matched to a gene. The CDR3: CASSIVAGSQETQYF. In DNA form, the CDR3 reads TGCGCCAGCAGCATAGTAGCGGGAAGTCAAGAGACCCAGTACTTC. Full variable domain (outside the CDR3, taken from reference TRBV5-1 and TRBJ2-5): KAGVTQTPRYLIKTRGQQVTLSCSPISGHRSVSWYQQTPGQGLQFLFEYFSETQRNKGNFPGRFSGRQFSNSRSEMNVSTLELGDSALYLCASSIVAGSQETQYFGPGTRLLVL.

The J gene is TRBJ1-4, the V gene TRBV28, with D possibly being TRBD1 (5 bases). V lost 6 bases and J 8 bases, leaving 19 bases between the germline ends. The CDR3 covers 15 residues. The germline V gene encodes CDR1 MDHEN and CDR2 SYDVKM. The CDR3 reads CASSSWAGTKEKLFF. Written as DNA, the CDR3 is TGTGCCAGCAGCTCTTGGGCAGGGACGAAGGAAAAACTGTTTTTT.

CDR3 residues: CASSEGTEMNTEAFF. For the CDR3, the DNA is TGCGCCAGCAGTGAGGGGACGGAAATGAACACTGAAGCTTTCTTT. The chain carries TRBV10-1 and TRBJ1-1; D might be TRBD1 (5 bases). The CDR3 covers 15 residues. Germline V gene lookup returns CDR1 WNHNN and CDR2 SYGVQD (reference sequence). V was pared by 2 bases and J by 0 bases, with 10 bases between.

This sequence joins TRBV28 and TRBJ2-7, with 7 bases fitting TRBD1. The CDR3 contains 14 residues. CDR1 is MDHEN, CDR2 SYDVKM, per germline. Germline trimming cut 8 bases from V and 0 bases from J; bases unmatched to any gene: 7. The CDR3 protein is CASLTGLSSYEQYF. The DNA of the CDR3 is TGTGCCAGCTTGACAGGGCTCAGCTCCTACGAGCAGTACTTC.

The genes are TRBV4-1 and TRBJ2-3, with TRBD2 identical over 9 bases. Germline loops: CDR1 MGHRA, CDR2 YSYEKL. This CDR3 region has 17 residues. V was clipped by 0 bases and J by 1 base; unmatched bases: 5. CDR3 region: CASSQDLLAGRTDTQYF. CDR3 sequence (DNA): TGCGCCAGCAGCCAAGATTTGCTAGCGGGGCGCACAGATACGCAGTATTTT.

This chain joins TRBV9 and TRBJ2-1; D perhaps matches TRBD1 (6 bases). Germline V gives CDR1 SGDLS, CDR2 YYNGEE. V was cut by 3 bases and J by 4 bases, with 14 bases left in between. The CDR3 sequence is 15 residues long. CDR3 DNA: TGTGCCAGCAGCGCCCACAGGGATTTATACAATGAGCAGTTCTTC. Amino acids: CASSAHRDLYNEQFF.

The chain joins TRBV30 to TRBJ2-1, with TRBD2 matching over 7 bases. After removal of 1 base from V and 4 bases from J, the junction contained 4 bases not matched to a gene. This CDR3 region has 14 residues. The germline CDR1 and CDR2 sequences are GTSNPN and SVGIG (reference sequence). Written as DNA, the CDR3 is TGTGCCTGGAGTGCCGGGACTACTTACAATGAGCAGTTCTTC. Protein sequence: CAWSAGTTYNEQFF. The whole variable domain, filled in from reference TRBV30 and TRBJ2-1, reads SQTIHQWPATLVQPVGSPLSLECTVEGTSNPNLYWYRQAAGRGLQLLFYSVGIGQISSEVPQNLSASRPQDRQFILSSKKLLLSDSGFYLCAWSAGTTYNEQFFGPGTRLTVL.

This sequence joins TRBV6-5 and TRBJ1-1; TRBD1 aligns across 8 bases. Germline V lookup: CDR1 MNHEY, CDR2 SVGAGI. This CDR3 spans 14 amino acids. The junction had 4 bases not matched to a gene; V was cut back by 0 bases and J by 7 bases. The CDR3: CASSYSTGEGEAFF. In nucleotides, the CDR3 is TGTGCCAGCAGTTACTCGACAGGGGAGGGTGAAGCTTTCTTT.

The chain uses TRBV18 and TRBJ1-3, with D perhaps TRBD1 (5 bases). The CDR3 covers 15 residues. Trimming took 6 bases from V and 0 from J, leaving 12 bases between them. Germline V gene sequence: CDR1 KGHSH, CDR2 LQKENI. CDR3 amino acids: CASSPTVPSGNTIYF. CDR3 nucleotide sequence: TGTGCCAGCTCCCCGACAGTCCCCTCTGGAAACACCATATATTTT.

The chain couples TRBV18 to TRBJ2-7; the D is unclear. V dropped 0 bases and J dropped 0 bases, with 3 bases sitting between them. The germline gives CDR1 KGHSH, CDR2 LQKENI. The CDR3 has 13 residues. CDR3 loop: CASSPPISYEQYF. The CDR3, as DNA: TGTGCCAGCTCACCACCGATCTCCTACGAGCAGTACTTC.

The chain carries TRBV10-2 and TRBJ1-2; 9 positions match TRBD1. The CDR3 loop spans 15 amino acids. With 2 bases clipped from V and 5 bases from J, the junction kept 6 bases outside the gene matches. The V gene's germline CDR1 is WSHSY and CDR2 SAAADI. This CDR3 is CASSETGGGRYGYTF. The CDR3 DNA sequence: TGCGCCAGCAGTGAGACAGGGGGCGGGAGGTATGGCTACACCTTC.

The CDR3 is CASSESREQFF. The CDR3 DNA is TGTGCCAGCAGTGAATCCCGGGAGCAGTTCTTC. The J gene is TRBJ2-1, the V gene TRBV6-1; D gene ambiguous. The V end was cut by 2 bases, the J end by 10 bases, with 6 bases between. Germline CDR1 is MNHNS and CDR2 is SASEGT. The CDR3 contains 11 residues.

V and J are TRBV19 and TRBJ2-6; D remains unclear. Germline V CDR1 and CDR2: LNHDA, SQIVND (reference sequence). The V end lost 4 bases, the J end lost 2 bases, and 3 bases lay between the germline ends. This CDR3 has 13 residues. CDR3: CASSSPGANVLTF. The CDR3 coding sequence is TGTGCCAGTAGTAGTCCTGGGGCCAACGTCCTGACTTTC.

The chain links TRBV6-5 to TRBJ2-7; 10 bases agree with TRBD1. Per germline, CDR1 MNHEY and CDR2 SVGAGI. V gave up 2 bases and J gave up 5 bases; unmatched junction bases: 3. This CDR3 contains 14 residues. The CDR3 reads CASSYGTGENEQYF. As DNA, the CDR3 is TGTGCCAGCAGTTACGGGACAGGGGAGAACGAGCAGTACTTC.

CDR3 DNA: TGTGCCATCAGATGGGATCAATTTGACAATGAGCAGTTCTTC. It specifies CAIRWDQFDNEQFF. V usage is TRBV10-3 and J usage is TRBJ2-1; D ambiguous. The CDR3 consists of 14 residues. The ends were cut back, 6 bases at V and 5 bases at J, with 14 bases in the middle. CDR1 is ENHRY, CDR2 SYGVKD, per germline.